Listed below are T cell receptor beta chains from one sample, sequenced in a study of cytomegalovirus exposure and HLA in healthy donors. Repertoires were generated with immunoSEQ multiplex PCR, while TCRdb's copy carries only in-frame clones and drops some. The sample includes roughly 120,000 clones, 77% of them seen just once. The source material was PBMCs. The source is a human donor in good health. Each CDR3 is given with its conserved first and last residue. A D gene is named only where the DNA matches it firmly. The size of a clone is reported for some rows only, either as once, few or many, or as a class for expanded clones.

TRBD1	TRBV28	TRBJ1-2	NA	CASTLPGTVLYGYTF	TGTGCCAGCACCCTACCCGGGACAGTATTATATGGCTACACCTTC
NA	TRBV2	TRBJ2-5	NA	CASSGDTKETQYF	TGTGCCAGCAGTGGGGACACCAAAGAGACCCAGTACTTC
NA	TRBV4-1	TRBJ2-4	NA	CASSQVRGGSLAKNIQYF	TGCGCCAGCAGCCAAGTTAGAGGAGGGTCCCTAGCCAAAAACATTCAGTACTTC
TRBD2	TRBV5-1	TRBJ2-7	NA	CASSLGGGSSYEQYF	TGCGCCAGCAGCTTGGGAGGCGGGAGCTCCTACGAGCAGTACTTC
TRBD2	TRBV10-3	TRBJ2-3	NA	CAISESKTSGDTQYF	TGTGCCATCAGTGAGTCCAAAACTAGCGGGGATACGCAGTATTTT
TRBD1	TRBV10-2	TRBJ1-1	NA	CASSEIVGQINTEAFF	TGCGCCAGCAGTGAGATCGTGGGACAGATTAACACTGAAGCTTTCTTT
TRBD2	TRBV7-6	TRBJ2-3	few	CASSFRGGTPTDTQYF	TGTGCCAGCAGCTTTCGCGGGGGGACTCCCACAGATACGCAGTATTTT
NA	TRBV5-1	TRBJ1-2	NA	CASSLDIYGYTF	TGCGCCAGCAGCTTGGACATCTATGGCTACACCTTC
TRBD2	TRBV7-2	TRBJ2-3	once	CASSNSGRPTDTQYF	TGTGCCAGCAGCAATAGCGGGAGGCCAACAGATACGCAGTATTTT
TRBD1	TRBV13	TRBJ1-5	NA	CASSDGQGAYQPQHF	TGTGCCAGCAGTGATGGACAGGGGGCTTATCAGCCCCAGCATTTT
NA	TRBV6-6	TRBJ2-5	NA	CASSYSAGAGTQYF	TGTGCCAGCAGTTACTCAGCAGGGGCAGGGACCCAGTACTTC
NA	TRBV11-2	TRBJ2-1	NA	CASSLGVGAYNEQFF	TGTGCCAGCAGCTTAGGGGTAGGAGCCTACAATGAGCAGTTCTTC
NA	TRBV5-1	TRBJ2-6	NA	CASSLRVGQSPGANVLTF	TGCGCCAGCAGCTTGAGGGTTGGACAGTCCCCTGGGGCCAACGTCCTGACTTTC
NA	TRBV19	TRBJ1-1	NA	CASSIDREGRTLNTEAFF	TGTGCCAGTAGTATAGATCGGGAAGGGAGGACCCTGAACACTGAAGCTTTCTTT
TRBD2	TRBV6-6	TRBJ2-1	NA	CASRLAGGGNEQFF	TGTGCCAGCAGATTAGCGGGAGGGGGCAATGAGCAGTTCTTC
NA	TRBV28	TRBJ2-7	NA	CASSSLRGPYEQYF	TGTGCCAGCAGTTCCCTCAGGGGACCCTACGAGCAGTACTTC
NA	TRBV18	TRBJ2-2	NA	CASSRDRTSYAGELFF	TGTGCCAGCTCACGGGATAGGACAAGTTACGCCGGGGAGCTGTTTTTT
NA	TRBV14	TRBJ2-3	few	CASSSYSRVGTDTQYF	TGTGCCAGCAGCTCGTACTCCCGAGTGGGCACAGATACGCAGTATTTT
NA	TRBV29-1	TRBJ2-3	NA	CSVVAGTDTQYF	TGCAGCGTTGTCGCGGGGACGGATACGCAGTATTTT
TRBD1	TRBV6-6	TRBJ2-1	few	CASSYGQVTDNEQFF	TGTGCCAGCAGTTACGGACAGGTAACTGACAATGAGCAGTTCTTC
TRBD1	TRBV19	TRBJ1-2	NA	CASSLYPGTGDKRRYGYTF	TGTGCCAGTAGTCTATACCCCGGGACAGGGGATAAGCGTCGCTATGGCTACACCTTC
TRBD1	TRBV19	TRBJ1-5	NA	CASSHRTGAPNQPQHF	TGTGCCAGTAGTCACCGGACAGGGGCTCCCAATCAGCCCCAGCATTTT
TRBD1	TRBV11-2	TRBJ2-5	NA	CASSTRQGPTAQYF	TGTGCCAGCAGCACCCGACAGGGACCCACAGCCCAGTACTTC
NA	TRBV6-1	TRBJ2-2	NA	CASMRREMNTGELFF	TGTGCCAGCATGAGGCGAGAGATGAACACCGGGGAGCTGTTTTTT
TRBD1	TRBV5-1	TRBJ1-2	NA	CASSTDSGGYGYTF	TGCGCCAGCAGCACCGACTCAGGGGGCTATGGCTACACCTTC
NA	TRBV15	TRBJ1-2	few	CATSRDRADYYGYTF	TGTGCCACCAGCAGAGATAGAGCAGACTACTATGGCTACACCTTC
TRBD1	TRBV27	TRBJ1-1	once	CASSSIGQEYTEAFF	TGTGCCAGCAGTTCGATAGGACAGGAGTACACTGAAGCTTTCTTT
TRBD1	TRBV18	TRBJ1-1	once	CASSPAGGTEAFF	TGTGCCAGCTCACCAGCAGGGGGCACTGAAGCTTTCTTT
NA	TRBV30	TRBJ1-4	once	CACAGSTNEKLFF	TGTGCCTGCGCGGGGTCAACTAATGAAAAACTGTTTTTT
NA	TRBV7-8	TRBJ1-5	NA	CASSLVDSFGQPQHF	TGTGCCAGCAGCTTAGTCGACAGCTTCGGTCAGCCCCAGCATTTT
NA	TRBV6-6	TRBJ2-7	NA	CASSYGQTYEQYF	TGTGCCAGCAGTTACGGGCAGACCTACGAGCAGTACTTC
TRBD2	TRBV7-2	TRBJ2-7	NA	CASSLGREGPHEQYF	TGTGCCAGCAGCTTGGGGCGGGAGGGACCCCACGAGCAGTACTTC
NA	TRBV11-2	TRBJ2-3	NA	CASSQFDTPLRTQYF	TGTGCCAGCAGCCAATTCGACACCCCCCTTCGTACGCAGTATTTT
NA	TRBV5-1	TRBJ2-5	NA	CASSLAAGPETQYF	TGCGCCAGCAGCTTGGCCGCGGGTCCGGAGACCCAGTACTTC
NA	TRBV2	TRBJ1-4	once	CASSTGRMGATNEKLFF	TGTGCCAGCAGCACAGGGAGAATGGGCGCAACTAATGAAAAACTGTTTTTT
TRBD2	TRBV10-3	TRBJ2-7	NA	CAISAGLAVSYEQYF	TGTGCCATCAGTGCGGGACTAGCGGTTTCCTACGAGCAGTACTTC
TRBD1	TRBV30	TRBJ1-1	once	CAWGGAPTGANTEAFF	TGTGCCTGGGGTGGGGCACCGACAGGGGCGAACACTGAAGCTTTCTTT
TRBD2	TRBV18	TRBJ2-1	NA	CASSPNIAGGGEQFF	TGTGCCAGCTCACCGAATATAGCGGGGGGAGGTGAGCAGTTCTTC
TRBD1	TRBV29-1	TRBJ2-2	once	CSVGKRTGRSGELFF	TGCAGCGTTGGTAAGAGGACAGGGCGGTCCGGGGAGCTGTTTTTT
NA	TRBV19	TRBJ2-5	few	CASRTAGGETQYF	TGTGCCAGCCGGACAGCCGGGGGGGAGACCCAGTACTTC
NA	TRBV9	TRBJ2-1	NA	CASSVGSSYNEQFF	TGTGCCAGCAGCGTAGGTAGTTCCTACAATGAGCAGTTCTTC
NA	TRBV2	TRBJ2-1	NA	CASREGLPQFF	TGTGCCAGCAGAGAAGGACTACCCCAGTTCTTC
NA	TRBV7-8	TRBJ2-7	NA	CASSLSQTGEAYEQYF	TGTGCCAGCAGCTTAAGCCAAACAGGGGAGGCCTACGAGCAGTACTTC
NA	TRBV19	TRBJ1-6	NA	CASRNRVYSPLHF	TGTGCCAGTAGAAACAGGGTGTATTCACCCCTCCACTTT
TRBD1	TRBV19	TRBJ1-1	NA	CASRRQGARDTEAFF	TGTGCCAGTAGGAGACAGGGGGCTAGGGACACTGAAGCTTTCTTT
TRBD1	TRBV5-4	TRBJ1-1	NA	CASSARQGLNTEAFF	TGTGCCAGCAGCGCGAGACAGGGTTTGAACACTGAAGCTTTCTTT
TRBD2	TRBV9	TRBJ2-5	NA	CASSPGLAEETQYF	TGTGCCAGCAGCCCAGGACTAGCGGAAGAGACCCAGTACTTC
TRBD2	TRBV5-1	TRBJ2-1	NA	CASSPPGGLAGGPSSYNEQFF	TGCGCCAGCAGCCCCCCAGGGGGTTTAGCGGGAGGGCCAAGCTCCTACAATGAGCAGTTCTTC
TRBD2	TRBV7-2	TRBJ2-1	NA	CASSLGTSSYNEQFF	TGTGCCAGCAGCTTAGGGACTAGCTCCTACAATGAGCAGTTCTTC
TRBD1	TRBV6-5	TRBJ1-2	NA	CASSLSRTGNYGYTF	TGTGCCAGCAGTTTATCGAGGACAGGCAACTATGGCTACACCTTC
NA	TRBV5-1	TRBJ2-2	NA	CASSLAGVDTGELFF	TGCGCCAGCAGCTTGGCGGGAGTTGACACCGGGGAGCTGTTTTTT
NA	TRBV7-2	TRBJ2-2	few	CASSLDWAGELFF	TGTGCCAGCAGCTTGGACTGGGCCGGGGAGCTGTTTTTT
TRBD1	TRBV6-6	TRBJ1-5	once	CASSSQGGMNQPQHF	TGTGCCAGCAGTTCCCAGGGGGGAATGAATCAGCCCCAGCATTTT
NA	TRBV19	TRBJ2-7	NA	CASSILRGGEQYF	TGTGCCAGTAGTATCCTGAGGGGGGGCGAGCAGTACTTC